The T cell receptor beta chain under discussion was sequenced for a study of blood T cell repertoires in COVID-19 (TCRdb year 2020). About the full investigation: Samples from collaborators originated in the United States, Italy and Spain and spanned both the acute and convalescent phases of COVID-19. The dataset comprised deeply sampled blood TCRbeta repertoires from subjects exposed to, actively infected with, or recovered from COVID-19. The sample metadata nearly always contained a de-identified subject ID, COVID-19 status, age in years and sex. Samples came from the ongoing ImmuneRACE study (first 160 participants) plus 1,254 subjects from 6 global collaborators. A freely available public database, intended as a resource for researchers studying the immune response to SARS-CoV-2, is where the repertoires were released. HLA class I and class II types, where available, came from metadata supplied by the sample provider rather than from assay-based typing. The material from the prospective study consisted of cDNA or gDNA derived from T cells, B-cell-depleted T cells, or PBMCs. Results the study describes overall, beyond this receptor: The amount of clinical and demographic metadata varied by source and participant and was provided uncurated.

On this clone itself: Its antigen has not been determined. No qualities accompany the bases; no much larger clone lies one base away.

TCRbeta CDR3 regions were amplified from genomic DNA by means of the immunoSEQ Assay, a bias-controlled multiplex PCR. The source study handled its data this way. The number of nucleated cells in each sample was estimated from the amplification of reference gene primers within the assay. Sequence reads were collapsed and filtered to measure the absolute abundance of every unique TCRbeta CDR3 rearrangement. For each sample, productive Simpson clonality was calculated as the square root of Simpson's diversity index over productive rearrangements. TCRdb took over this immuneACCESS table, retaining in-frame rearrangements with V and J assigned. Such tables are incomplete; in checked studies, under half of the missing clones stem from an unresolved V gene, and the remainder is unexplained. The D gene and trimming were derived from the DNA, and the V and J assignments and clone size from that table. For this sample the table gives 53,000 or so clones, of which 75% to 80% were detected only once. Less than 25% of the sample lies in the top ten.

The junction shows trimming of 6 bases on V and 6 bases on J, and the gene matches do not reach 5 bases of it. The CDR3 holds 13 amino acids from the cysteine to the phenylalanine. Only the CDR3 portion is preserved as DNA: 39 bases, with reading frame beginning at the first base. The collaborating institutions used their own protocols to collect whole blood in K2EDTA tubes. For TCRbeta analysis, collaborators shipped samples as frozen whole blood, isolated PBMCs, or DNA extracted from either of those sample types. This chain joins TRBV12-3 or TRBV12-4 to TRBJ1-5, and 7 junction bases match TRBD1. This TCR was sampled from a man aged 45-65 years with active or convalescent COVID-19. Material for sequencing was peripheral blood. The CDR3 protein: CASRRDSAQPQHF. Read as DNA, the sequence is TGTGCCAGCAGGCGGGACAGCGCTCAGCCCCAGCATTTT.